Below, 3 T cell receptor beta chains from the same sample are listed, as sequenced in a study of blood T cell repertoires in COVID-19. Measured with immunoSEQ multiplex PCR; TCRdb has only the in-frame clones, and not every one. The table records 150,000 to 180,000 clones, roughly 83% of them present only once. The sample taken for sequencing was peripheral blood. These receptors came from a woman in her sixties or seventies with COVID-19, enrolled during active disease.

The CDR3 is CASSFRGVEAEAFF. CDR3 nucleotide sequence: TGCGCCAGCAGCTTTCGGGGGGTGGAGGCTGAAGCTTTCTTT. This chain links TRBV5-1 with TRBJ1-1; TRBD1 might be the D (5 bases). The germline CDR1 and CDR2 sequences are SGHRS and YFSETQ. V was clipped by 2 bases and J by 6 bases, with 14 bases between them. This CDR3 is 14 amino acids long.

This clone occurred a few times. V usage is TRBV5-8 and J usage is TRBJ1-1; 9 positions agree with TRBD1. V shed 4 bases, J shed 0 bases, and the junction held 10 bases outside the gene matches. The CDR3 is 17 residues long. CDR1 SGHTS and CDR2 YDEGEE come from the germline V gene. In DNA, the CDR3 is TGTGCCAGCAGCCATACTAATACAGGGGGCTTGAACACTGAAGCTTTCTTT. It specifies CASSHTNTGGLNTEAFF.

There are a few counts of this clone. The chain is built from TRBV2 and TRBJ2-6; TRBD2 aligns across 16 bases. CDR1 and CDR2 from the germline V gene are SNHLY and FYNNEI. With V trimmed by 4 bases and J by 2 bases, 14 bases remained unmatched. The CDR3 has 22 amino acids. CDR3 nucleotides: TGTGCCAGCAGTGGAGACGGGACTAGCGGGGGGGCCCGCTTACCTGGGGCCAACGTCCTGACTTTC. This sequence encodes CASSGDGTSGGARLPGANVLTF.